Listed below are T cell receptor beta chains from one sample, sequenced in a study of control samples from healthy donors and cancer patients. Data came from immunoSEQ multiplex PCR; TCRdb stores just in-frame clones and leaves some out. The sample consists of approximately 70,000 clones, 83% of them appearing once. The sequencing sample was made of blood. The receptors were gathered from a man aged 55 to 70 in good health. Both conserved end residues are part of each CDR3. The D gene is left open where the match is weak. Clone size appears in some rows only: once, few, many, or a class for an expanded clone.

>NA|TRBV5-1|TRBD2|TRBJ2-2
TGCGCCAGCAGCACGGGACTAGCGGGAGGTCCCTACACCGGGGAGCTGTTTTTT
CASSTGLAGGPYTGELFF
>few|TRBV23-1|NA|TRBJ1-5
TGCGCCGGGGAAGTCAATCAGCCCCAGCATTTT
CAGEVNQPQHF
>NA|TRBV5-6|NA|TRBJ2-3
TGTGCCAGCAGCCGGGAGAAGAGAGGCACAGATACGCAGTATTTT
CASSREKRGTDTQYF
>NA|TRBV5-4|NA|TRBJ2-2
TGTGCCAGCAGTTTCGGACAGATACACACCGGGGAGCTGTTTTTT
CASSFGQIHTGELFF
>NA|TRBV29-1|NA|TRBJ1-1
TGCAGCACACGGGAACAGCCGAACACTGAAGCTTTCTTT
CSTREQPNTEAFF
>NA|TRBV19|TRBD2|TRBJ2-1
TGTGCCAGTAGAGCCAGCGGGAGCTCCTACAATGAGCAGTTCTTC
CASRASGSSYNEQFF
>NA|TRBV19|TRBD2|TRBJ2-3
TGTGCCAGTAAGGAGAGGGCGGGAGCAGATACGCAGTATTTT
CASKERAGADTQYF
>NA|TRBV15|NA|TRBJ2-5
TGTGCCACCAGCAGAGATAACTCCCTCCAAGAGACCCAGTACTTC
CATSRDNSLQETQYF
>NA|TRBV10-3|TRBD1|TRBJ2-2
TGTGCCATCAGTGGGGTGGGGACAGGGGCCACCGGGGAGCTGTTTTTT
CAISGVGTGATGELFF
>NA|TRBV21-1|NA|TRBJ1-3
TGTGCCAGCAGCAAAGCGAAGTTTTGTTCGAGCTCTGGAAACACCATATATTTT
CASSKAKFCSSSGNTIYF
>NA|TRBV4-1|NA|TRBJ2-7
TGCGCCAGCAGCCAAGCTGGCACCAGATACGAGCAGTACTTC
CASSQAGTRYEQYF
>NA|TRBV29-1|TRBD2|TRBJ2-1
TGCAGCGTTGACTTCTGGACTAGAGGCTACAATGAGCAGTTCTTC
CSVDFWTRGYNEQFF
>NA|TRBV24-1|NA|TRBJ2-2
TGTGCCACCAGTGACCCCGGGACACAAACCGGGGAGCTGTTTTTT
CATSDPGTQTGELFF
>NA|TRBV5-1|NA|TRBJ2-1
TGCGCCAGCAGCCCAATTCCGACAGGATACAATGAGCAGTTCTTC
CASSPIPTGYNEQFF
>NA|TRBV6-1|TRBD2|TRBJ2-5
TGTGCCAGCAGTGAGGGACTAGCGGGGCCGCAAGAGACCCAGTACTTC
CASSEGLAGPQETQYF
>NA|TRBV4-3|NA|TRBJ2-1
TGCGCCAGCAGCCAATGGTGGGCAGAGAACAATGAGCAGTTCTTC
CASSQWWAENNEQFF
>NA|TRBV12-5|NA|TRBJ1-5
TGTGCTAGTGGTTCAGGGGGCAATCAGCCCCAGCATTTT
CASGSGGNQPQHF
>NA|TRBV18|TRBD1|TRBJ2-2
TGTGCCAGCTCATCGACTCGGACAGGGACGAACACCGGGGAGCTGTTTTTT
CASSSTRTGTNTGELFF
>medium-sized|TRBV7-2|TRBD1|TRBJ2-7
TGTGCCAGCAGCTTAGCTTGGGGACAGGGGTACGAGCAGTACTTC
CASSLAWGQGYEQYF
>NA|TRBV7-3|TRBD2|TRBJ2-5
TGTGCCAGCAGCACACTAGCGGGAGAGACCCAGTACTTC
CASSTLAGETQYF
>NA|TRBV29-1|TRBD2|TRBJ2-3
TGCAGCGTTCCGGTAGCGGGAGAAATTACAGATACGCAGTATTTT
CSVPVAGEITDTQYF
>NA|TRBV3-1/TRBV3-2|NA|TRBJ1-6
TGTGCCAGCAGCCAAGGCACCAGGGCGAGGAATTCACCCCTCCACTTT
CASSQGTRARNSPLHF
>NA|TRBV5-5|NA|TRBJ1-1
TGTGCCAGCAGCCATTGGGACACTGAAGCTTTCTTT
CASSHWDTEAFF
>few|TRBV7-9|NA|TRBJ1-5
TGTGCCAGCAGCGCGGGGGGTAATAGCAATCAGCCCCAGCATTTT
CASSAGGNSNQPQHF
>NA|TRBV7-2|TRBD1|TRBJ2-7
TGTGCCAGCAGCTCGATTACCGGGACAGGCTTCTACGAGCAGTACTTC
CASSSITGTGFYEQYF
>NA|TRBV6-2/TRBV6-3|NA|TRBJ1-2
TGTGCCAGCAGTTACAAGGCAGCCTATGGCTACACCTTC
CASSYKAAYGYTF
>NA|TRBV7-2|NA|TRBJ1-5
TGTGCCAGCAGCTTGGGGGGGTCCAGCAATCAGCCCCAGCATTTT
CASSLGGSSNQPQHF